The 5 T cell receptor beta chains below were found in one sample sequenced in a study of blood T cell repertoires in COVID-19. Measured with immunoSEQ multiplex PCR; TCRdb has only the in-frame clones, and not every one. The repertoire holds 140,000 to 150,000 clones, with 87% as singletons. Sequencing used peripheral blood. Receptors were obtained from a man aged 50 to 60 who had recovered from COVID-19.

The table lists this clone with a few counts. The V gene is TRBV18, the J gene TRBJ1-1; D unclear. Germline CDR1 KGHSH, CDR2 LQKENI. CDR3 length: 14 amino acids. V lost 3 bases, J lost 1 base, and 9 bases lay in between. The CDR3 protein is CASSPAGANTEAFF. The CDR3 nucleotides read TGTGCCAGCTCACCCGCAGGCGCGAACACTGAAGCTTTCTTT.

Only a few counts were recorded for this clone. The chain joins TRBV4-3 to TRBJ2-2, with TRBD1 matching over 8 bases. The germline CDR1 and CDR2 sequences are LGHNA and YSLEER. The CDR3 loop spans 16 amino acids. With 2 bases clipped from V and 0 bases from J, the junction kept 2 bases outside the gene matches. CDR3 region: CASSQPTGANTGELFF. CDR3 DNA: TGCGCCAGCAGCCAACCGACAGGGGCGAACACCGGGGAGCTGTTTTTT.

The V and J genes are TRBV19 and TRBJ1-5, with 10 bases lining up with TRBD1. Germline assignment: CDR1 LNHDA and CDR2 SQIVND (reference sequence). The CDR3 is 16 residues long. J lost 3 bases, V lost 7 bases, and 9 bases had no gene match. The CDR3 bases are TGTGCCAGTAAGGTCTCCGGGACAGGGGACAATCAGCCCCAGCATTTT. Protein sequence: CASKVSGTGDNQPQHF.

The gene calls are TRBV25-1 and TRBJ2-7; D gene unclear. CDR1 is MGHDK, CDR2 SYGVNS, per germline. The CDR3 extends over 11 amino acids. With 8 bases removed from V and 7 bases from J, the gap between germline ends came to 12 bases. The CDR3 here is CASVESGEQYF. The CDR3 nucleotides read TGTGCCAGCGTAGAGTCGGGTGAGCAGTACTTC.

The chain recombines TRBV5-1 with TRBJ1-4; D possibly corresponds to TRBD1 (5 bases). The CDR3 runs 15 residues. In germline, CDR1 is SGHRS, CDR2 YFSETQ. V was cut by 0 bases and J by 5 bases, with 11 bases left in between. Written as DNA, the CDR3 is TGCGCCAGCAGCTTGGCGGGGGAAGAGAATGAAAAACTGTTTTTT. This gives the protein CASSLAGEENEKLFF.